Below, 5 T cell receptor beta chains from the same sample are listed, as sequenced in a study of shared clonotypes between healthy human individuals. The table came from immunoSEQ multiplex PCR; TCRdb's copy has only in-frame clones and leaves some out. The repertoire holds millions of clones, about 95% seen once, with about 1.1% in the top ten. Positively selected for CCR7, the CD45RO-negative cells used as naive CD8 cells excluded terminally differentiated effector memory CD45RA+ cells. What was sequenced was naive CD8+ T cells sorted from blood. The source is a man younger than 30 in good health.

Points on this clone: Other DNA sequences within the sample encode an identical CDR3. The chain carries TRBV5-4 and TRBJ1-1; D not resolved. Trimming shortened V by 1 base and J by 1 base, and 5 bases separated the two germline ends. The germline V gene has CDR1 SGHNT and CDR2 YYREEE (reference sequence). The CDR3 runs 13 residues. CDR3 amino acids: CASSLTGNTEAFF. Here the CDR3 DNA reads TGTGCCAGCAGCTTGACCGGGAACACTGAAGCTTTCTTT.

The rearrangement uses TRBV2 and TRBJ2-7, with 10 bases fitting TRBD2. Per germline, CDR1 SNHLY and CDR2 FYNNEI. The V segment lost 3 bases and the J segment 0 bases; nucleotides outside the gene matches: 8. The CDR3 covers 17 residues. The CDR3 sequence: CASSDTSGAFSSYEQYF. The CDR3 nucleotides read TGTGCCAGCAGTGATACTAGCGGGGCCTTTAGCTCCTACGAGCAGTACTTC. The full variable domain, rest sourced from reference TRBV2 and TRBJ2-7, is EPEVTQTPSHQVTQMGQEVILRCVPISNHLYFYWYRQILGQKVEFLVSFYNNEISEKSEIFDDQFSVERPDGSNFTLKIRSTKLEDSAMYFCASSDTSGAFSSYEQYFGPGTRLTVT.

The chain links TRBV7-2 to TRBJ2-1; D tentatively reads TRBD1 or TRBD2 (5 bases each). Germline V gene sequence: CDR1 SGHTA, CDR2 FQGNSA. The CDR3 is 14 residues long. V dropped 2 bases and J dropped 10 bases, with 15 bases sitting between them. This CDR3 is CASSLWPQGEEQFF. The DNA for the CDR3 is TGTGCCAGCAGCTTATGGCCCCAGGGAGAAGAGCAGTTCTTC.

About this clone itself: This same CDR3 is encoded by further DNA sequences in the sample. The chain employs TRBV18 and TRBJ2-7; D may be TRBD2 (6 bases). V lost 3 bases and J lost 4, with 13 bases in between. Germline V gene sequence: CDR1 KGHSH, CDR2 LQKENI. The CDR3 totals 14 residues. CDR3 loop: CASSPGGVGYEQYF. The CDR3, as DNA: TGTGCCAGCTCACCGGGGGGAGTGGGATACGAGCAGTACTTC.

Note on this clone: The same CDR3 is also encoded by other DNA sequences in this sample. The chain has TRBV7-6 and TRBJ2-7, with D unclear. CDR1 is SGHVS, CDR2 FNYEAQ, per germline. This CDR3 region has 12 residues. V lost 1 base and J 5 bases, leaving 6 bases between the germline ends. DNA for the CDR3: TGTGCCAGCAGCTTAGGTGGAGACGAGCAGTACTTC. It is translated as CASSLGGDEQYF. Drawing the rest from reference TRBV7-6 and TRBJ2-7, the complete variable domain is GAGVSQSPRYKVTKRGQDVALRCDPISGHVSLYWYRQALGQGPEFLTYFNYEAQQDKSGLPNDRFSAERPEGSISTLTIQRTEQRDSAMYRCASSLGGDEQYFGPGTRLTVT.